A selection of T cell receptor beta chains follows, all from one sample in a study of Graves' ophthalmopathy and Graves' hyperthyroidism. From the multiplex PCR reads, TCRdb called clonotypes with MiXCR, one entry per CDR3 protein. The sample shows roughly 420,000 distinct CDR3 sequences, roughly 21% of them seen only once. Input material: peripheral blood. The receptor set was obtained from a woman aged 18 to 35 with stable Graves' hyperthyroidism. CDR3s include the opening cysteine and the closing phenylalanine or tryptophan. The D gene is left open where the match is weak. Expanded clones get a size class; other rows say once, few or many, or leave the size out.

clone_size d_call j_call v_call cdr3_aa cdr3_nt
many NA TRBJ2-5 TRBV6-1 CASSVTEGVTQYF TGTGCCAGCAGTGTCACGGAAGGGGTAACCCAGTACTTC
many NA TRBJ1-5 TRBV19 CASTPMRAGTNQPQHF TGTGCCAGTACCCCAATGAGGGCAGGGACTAATCAGCCCCAGCATTTT
many TRBD1 TRBJ1-1 TRBV11-2 CASSLRTGGGDEAFF TGTGCCAGCAGCTTAAGGACAGGGGGTGGGGATGAAGCTTTCTTT
many TRBD1 TRBJ2-7 TRBV20-1 CSARDRLRDRSYEQYF TGCAGTGCTAGAGATCGCCTCCGGGACAGGAGCTACGAGCAGTACTTC
many NA TRBJ2-5 TRBV20-1 CSARVEAGETQYF TGCAGTGCTAGAGTGGAAGCGGGAGAGACCCAGTACTTC
many TRBD2 TRBJ2-5 TRBV7-2 CASSLAAGPQETQYF TGTGCCAGCAGCTTAGCAGCGGGGCCCCAAGAGACCCAGTACTTC
NA NA TRBJ1-5 TRBV6-2/TRBV6-3 CASSYLGRGNQPQHF TGTGCCAGCAGTTACCTCGGCCGAGGAAATCAGCCCCAGCATTTT
many TRBD1 TRBJ2-7 TRBV28 CASSTPGTGAYEQYF TGTGCCAGCAGTACCCCCGGGACAGGAGCCTACGAGCAGTACTTC
few NA TRBJ2-4 TRBV28 CASIGPKNIQYF TGTGCCAGCATAGGACCAAAAAACATTCAGTACTTC
many TRBD2 TRBJ2-2 TRBV20-1 CSARDLAGDVGELFF TGCAGTGCTAGAGATCTAGCGGGAGACGTCGGGGAGCTGTTTTTT
NA NA TRBJ1-1 TRBV2 CASSPNVGVGTEAFF TGTGCCAGCAGTCCGAACGTGGGGGTTGGGACTGAAGCTTTCTTT
many NA TRBJ2-5 TRBV6-1 CASTKGDLETQYF TGTGCCAGCACCAAAGGGGACTTAGAGACCCAGTACTTC
many NA TRBJ2-7 TRBV6-1 CASRPPTGYEQYF TGTGCCAGCAGGCCCCCAACAGGCTACGAGCAGTACTTC
NA TRBD2 TRBJ2-7 TRBV20-1 CSARDIHKASGYSYEQYF TGCAGTGCTAGAGATATCCATAAGGCTAGCGGCTACTCCTACGAGCAGTACTTC
many TRBD1 TRBJ1-2 TRBV12-3/TRBV12-4 CASSFSGQGGGYTF TGTGCCAGCAGTTTTTCGGGACAGGGTGGCGGCTACACCTTC
many NA TRBJ2-7 TRBV12-3/TRBV12-4 CASSNPGGGRSYEQYF TGTGCCAGCAGCAATCCAGGGGGGGGGCGCTCCTACGAGCAGTACTTC
many NA TRBJ1-6 TRBV11-2 CASSLNTYSPLHF TGTGCCAGCAGCTTAAATACCTATTCACCCCTCCACTTT
many NA TRBJ2-7 TRBV20-1 CSANPDSWRFSYEQYF TGCAGTGCTAACCCCGACTCGTGGAGGTTCTCCTACGAGCAGTACTTC
many TRBD2 TRBJ2-2 TRBV11-2 CASSPIAGGGPGGELFF TGTGCCAGCAGCCCCATAGCGGGAGGAGGTCCTGGGGGGGAGCTGTTTTTT
NA TRBD2 TRBJ2-4 TRBV20-1 CSAGRPSGRVEGKNRQYF TGCAGTGCTGGGAGGCCGAGCGGGAGGGTTGAGGGGAAAAACAGGCAGTACTTC
many NA TRBJ2-2 TRBV6-1 CASSEARSRFTGELFF TGTGCCAGCAGTGAAGCGCGGTCGCGATTCACCGGGGAGCTGTTTTTT
NA NA TRBJ2-7 TRBV2 CASSAFEDSEQYF TGTGCCAGCAGTGCGTTCGAGGACTCGGAGCAGTACTTC
NA NA TRBJ1-6 TRBV9 CASSVAQGPGSPLHF TGTGCCAGCAGCGTAGCTCAGGGGCCCGGTTCACCCCTCCACTTT
NA TRBD1 TRBJ2-7 TRBV5-1 CASSLRQGDLKRQYF TGCGCCAGCAGCCTCCGACAGGGAGACCTAAAACGGCAGTACTTC
many TRBD1 TRBJ2-7 TRBV4-1 CASSQRARDSYEQYF TGCGCCAGCAGCCAAAGGGCCCGGGACAGCTACGAGCAGTACTTC
many NA TRBJ2-2 TRBV11-1 CASSATTGADTGELFF TGTGCCAGCAGCGCGACCACTGGGGCAGACACCGGGGAGCTGTTTTTT
many TRBD2 TRBJ2-5 TRBV12-3/TRBV12-4 CASTLVAGGGETQYF TGTGCCAGCACCCTTGTAGCGGGTGGCGGAGAGACCCAGTACTTC
NA NA TRBJ2-7 TRBV7-8 CASSLKGYSYEQYF TGTGCCAGCAGCTTGAAGGGGTACTCCTACGAGCAGTACTTC
many NA TRBJ2-5 TRBV6-5 CASSYPLSRGSGRETQYF TGTGCCAGCAGTTACCCCCTATCTAGGGGATCAGGGAGAGAGACCCAGTACTTC
many NA TRBJ1-2 TRBV29-1 CSVEKGHGYTF TGCAGCGTTGAAAAAGGACATGGCTACACCTTC
many NA TRBJ1-1 TRBV6-5 CASSYSEVTEAFF TGTGCCAGCAGTTACTCGGAGGTGACTGAAGCTTTCTTT
many NA TRBJ1-2 TRBV12-3/TRBV12-4 CASSPVRAQDGGYTF TGTGCCAGCAGCCCCGTGAGGGCCCAAGATGGGGGCTACACCTTC
many TRBD2 TRBJ2-5 TRBV18 CASSPSGLVRQETQYF TGTGCCAGCTCACCGTCCGGACTAGTACGACAAGAGACCCAGTACTTC
NA NA TRBJ1-2 TRBV13 CASSGSWGWDGYTF TGTGCCAGCAGCGGCAGCTGGGGTTGGGATGGCTACACCTTC
NA TRBD1 TRBJ2-7 TRBV10-3 CASSGQGFYEQYF TGTGCCAGTAGCGGACAGGGTTTCTACGAGCAGTACTTC
many NA TRBJ2-2 TRBV6-4 CASRGTRDTGELFF TGTGCCAGCAGAGGGACGCGAGACACCGGGGAGCTGTTTTTT
many TRBD1 TRBJ2-7 TRBV5-1 CASRQPGQGYEQYF TGCGCCAGCAGGCAACCGGGACAGGGATACGAGCAGTACTTC
few TRBD1 TRBJ2-7 TRBV11-3 CASSLHGQGTYEQYF TGTGCCAGCAGCCTACACGGACAGGGGACCTACGAGCAGTACTTC
few NA TRBJ1-6 TRBV5-1 CASSLSGQHNSPLHF TGCGCCAGCAGCTTGTCAGGACAGCATAATTCACCCCTCCACTTT
many TRBD2 TRBJ2-5 TRBV6-1 CASGGGRGETQYF TGTGCCAGCGGTGGCGGGAGGGGAGAGACCCAGTACTTC